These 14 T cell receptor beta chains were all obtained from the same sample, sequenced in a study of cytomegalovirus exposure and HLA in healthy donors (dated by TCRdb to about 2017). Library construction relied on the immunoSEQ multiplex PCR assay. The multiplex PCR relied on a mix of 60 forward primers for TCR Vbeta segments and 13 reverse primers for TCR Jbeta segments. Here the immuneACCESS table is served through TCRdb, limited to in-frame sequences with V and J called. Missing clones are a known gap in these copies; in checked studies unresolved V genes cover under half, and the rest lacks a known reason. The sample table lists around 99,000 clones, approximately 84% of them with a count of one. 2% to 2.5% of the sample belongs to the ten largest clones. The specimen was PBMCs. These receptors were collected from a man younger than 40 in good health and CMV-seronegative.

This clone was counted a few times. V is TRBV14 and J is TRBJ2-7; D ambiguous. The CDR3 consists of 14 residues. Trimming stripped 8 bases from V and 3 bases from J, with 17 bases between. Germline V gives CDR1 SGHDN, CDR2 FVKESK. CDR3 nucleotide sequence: TGTGCCAGCGCAGTCGACTCTGGCTTCTACGAGCAGTACTTC. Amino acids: CASAVDSGFYEQYF.

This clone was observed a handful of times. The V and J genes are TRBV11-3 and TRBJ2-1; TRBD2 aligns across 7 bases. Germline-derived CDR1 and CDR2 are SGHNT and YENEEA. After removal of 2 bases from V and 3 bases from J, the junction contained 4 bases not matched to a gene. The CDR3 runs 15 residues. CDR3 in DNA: TGTGCCAGCAGCTTATCTAGCGGACTCTACAATGAGCAGTTCTTC. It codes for CASSLSSGLYNEQFF.

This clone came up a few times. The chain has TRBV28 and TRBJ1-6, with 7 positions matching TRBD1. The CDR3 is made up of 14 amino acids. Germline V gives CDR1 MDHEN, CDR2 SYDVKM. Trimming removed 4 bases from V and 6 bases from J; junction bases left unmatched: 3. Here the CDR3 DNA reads TGTGCCAGCAGTTCCGGGACAGCTAATTCACCCCTCCACTTT. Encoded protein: CASSSGTANSPLHF. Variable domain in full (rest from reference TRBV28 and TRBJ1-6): DVKVTQSSRYLVKRTGEKVFLECVQDMDHENMFWYRQDPGLGLRLIYFSYDVKMKEKGDIPEGYSVSREKKERFSLILESASTNQTSMYLCASSSGTANSPLHFGNGTRLTVT.

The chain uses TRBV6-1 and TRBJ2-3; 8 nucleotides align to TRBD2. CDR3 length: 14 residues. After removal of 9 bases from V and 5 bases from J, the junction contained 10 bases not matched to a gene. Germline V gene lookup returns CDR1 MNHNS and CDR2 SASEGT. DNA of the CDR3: TGTGCCAGTCTCCGGCGGGGGGCCGGAGATACGCAGTATTTT. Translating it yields CASLRRGAGDTQYF.

The CDR3 reads CASRGTSADTQYF. The CDR3 coding sequence is TGTGCCAGCAGAGGGACTAGCGCAGATACGCAGTATTTT. The genes are TRBV13 and TRBJ2-3; the match to TRBD2 covers 10 bases. Germline CDR1 PRHDT, CDR2 FYEKMQ (reference sequence). The V segment lost 6 bases and the J segment 4 bases; nucleotides outside the gene matches: 1. This CDR3 region has 13 residues.

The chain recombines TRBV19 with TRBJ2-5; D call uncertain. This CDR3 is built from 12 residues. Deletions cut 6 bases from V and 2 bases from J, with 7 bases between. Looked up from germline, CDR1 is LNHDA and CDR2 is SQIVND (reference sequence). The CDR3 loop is CASSLTQETQYF. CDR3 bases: TGTGCCAGTAGCCTGACTCAAGAGACCCAGTACTTC.

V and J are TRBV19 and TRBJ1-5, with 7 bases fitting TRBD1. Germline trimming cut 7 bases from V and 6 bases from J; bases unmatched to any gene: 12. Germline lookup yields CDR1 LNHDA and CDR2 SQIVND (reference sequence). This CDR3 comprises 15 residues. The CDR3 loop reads CASISLGQPSQPQHF. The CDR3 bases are TGTGCCAGTATCTCCTTGGGACAGCCAAGTCAGCCCCAGCATTTT.

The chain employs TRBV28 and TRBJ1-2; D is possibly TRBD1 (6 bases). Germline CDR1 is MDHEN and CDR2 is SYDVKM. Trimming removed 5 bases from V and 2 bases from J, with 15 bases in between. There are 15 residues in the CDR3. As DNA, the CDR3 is TGTGCCAGCAGTCCCGCAGGGGAAGCGAACTATGGCTACACCTTC. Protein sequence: CASSPAGEANYGYTF.

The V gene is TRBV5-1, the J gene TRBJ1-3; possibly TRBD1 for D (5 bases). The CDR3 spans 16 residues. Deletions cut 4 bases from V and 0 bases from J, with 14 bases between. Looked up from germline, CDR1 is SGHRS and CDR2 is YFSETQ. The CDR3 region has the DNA TGCGCCAGCAGCCCCGGGAGGGGCCTCTCTGGAAACACCATATATTTT. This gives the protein CASSPGRGLSGNTIYF.

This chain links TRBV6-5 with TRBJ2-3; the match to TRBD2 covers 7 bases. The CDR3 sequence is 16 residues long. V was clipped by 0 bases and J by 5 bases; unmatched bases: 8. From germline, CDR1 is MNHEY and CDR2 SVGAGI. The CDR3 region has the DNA TGTGCCAGCAGTTACTCCGGGGGAGGGCCTCAAGATACGCAGTATTTT. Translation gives CASSYSGGGPQDTQYF.

CDR3 nucleotide sequence: TGTGCCACCTTAGCGGGGGGGTCGCAAGATACGCAGTATTTT. As protein: CATLAGGSQDTQYF. This sequence joins TRBV6-1 and TRBJ2-3; 11 bases line up with TRBD2. J was trimmed by 5 bases and V by 10 bases; bases with no gene match: 8. Germline loops: CDR1 MNHNS, CDR2 SASEGT. The CDR3 sequence is 14 residues long.

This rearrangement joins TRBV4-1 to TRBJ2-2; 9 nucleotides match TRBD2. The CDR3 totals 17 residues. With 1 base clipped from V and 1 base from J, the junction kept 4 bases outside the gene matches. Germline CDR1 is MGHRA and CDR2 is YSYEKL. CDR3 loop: CASSQARGGGNTGELFF. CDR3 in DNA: TGCGCCAGCAGCCAAGCGCGGGGGGGCGGGAACACCGGGGAGCTGTTTTTT.

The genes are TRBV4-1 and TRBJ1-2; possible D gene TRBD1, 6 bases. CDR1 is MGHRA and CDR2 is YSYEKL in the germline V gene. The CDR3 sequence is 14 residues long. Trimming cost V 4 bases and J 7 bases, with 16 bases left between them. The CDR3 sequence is CASSRLGGRSGYTF. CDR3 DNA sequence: TGCGCCAGCAGCCGTCTCGGGGGGCGTAGTGGCTACACCTTC.

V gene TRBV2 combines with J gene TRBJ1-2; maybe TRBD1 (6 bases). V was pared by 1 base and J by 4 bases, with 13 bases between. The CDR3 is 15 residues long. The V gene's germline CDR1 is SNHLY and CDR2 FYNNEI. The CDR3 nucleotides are TGTGCCAGCAGTGAAGAGTCCAGGGGATTCTATGGCTACACCTTC. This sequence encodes CASSEESRGFYGYTF.